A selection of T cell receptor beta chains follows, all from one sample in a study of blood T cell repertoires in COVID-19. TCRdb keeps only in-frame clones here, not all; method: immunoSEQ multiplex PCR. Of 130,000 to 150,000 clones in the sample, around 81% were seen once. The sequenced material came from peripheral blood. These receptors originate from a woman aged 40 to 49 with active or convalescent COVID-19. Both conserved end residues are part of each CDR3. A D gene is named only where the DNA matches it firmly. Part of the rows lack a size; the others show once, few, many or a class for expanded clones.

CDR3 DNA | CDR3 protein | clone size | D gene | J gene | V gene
TGTGCCAGCAGTCCAAGGGGACAGACCAACTATGGCTACACCTTC | CASSPRGQTNYGYTF | . | TRBD1 | TRBJ1-2 | TRBV27
TGTGCCACCAGTGGGGAGGGAGCTTCCTACAATGAGCAGTTCTTC | CATSGEGASYNEQFF | . | TRBD2 | TRBJ2-1 | TRBV24-1
TGTGCCAGCAGTCCGACAGGGTCCTACGAGCAGTACTTC | CASSPTGSYEQYF | . | TRBD1 | TRBJ2-7 | TRBV27
TGTGCCAGCAGCTTGGGCTCTACTAGCGTCCTTGCTGGAGTGAGCGAGCAGTACTTC | CASSLGSTSVLAGVSEQYF | few | TRBD2 | TRBJ2-7 | TRBV5-4
TGTGCCAGCAGCCCCCGCGGAGCCGTGGGTCATGGCTACACCTTC | CASSPRGAVGHGYTF | . | . | TRBJ1-2 | TRBV3-1/TRBV3-2
TGTGCCAGCAGCCATCCAGGGGACGAGCAGTACTTC | CASSHPGDEQYF | . | . | TRBJ2-7 | TRBV7-9
TGTGCCAGCACCCCCGGGGGGGGCTATGGCTACACCTTC | CASTPGGGYGYTF | . | . | TRBJ1-2 | TRBV6-5
TGTGCCACCAGGATGGGCAATCAGCCCCAGCATTTT | CATRMGNQPQHF | few | . | TRBJ1-5 | TRBV19
TGTGCCAGCAGTGACCCGGCGGAGAGCGGGGAGCTGTTTTTT | CASSDPAESGELFF | . | . | TRBJ2-2 | TRBV6-4
TGTGCCAGTAGTATAGAGGGACAGGGCGATGAAGCTTTCTTT | CASSIEGQGDEAFF | . | TRBD1 | TRBJ1-1 | TRBV19
TGTGCCAGCCGGGACAGGGTGTTGGTGAACACTGAAGCTTTCTTT | CASRDRVLVNTEAFF | . | TRBD1 | TRBJ1-1 | TRBV2
TGTGCCAGCAGTTTAAAGGGGGACCTCTACAATGAGCAGTTCTTC | CASSLKGDLYNEQFF | . | . | TRBJ2-1 | TRBV27
TGTGCCAGCAGCCAAGTGGGGGGTAGCAATCAGCCCCAGCATTTT | CASSQVGGSNQPQHF | few | . | TRBJ1-5 | TRBV3-1/TRBV3-2
TGTGCCAGCAGTTTAGGGGACAGGGGCTTTGGCTACACCTTC | CASSLGDRGFGYTF | . | TRBD1 | TRBJ1-2 | TRBV27
TGTGCCACCAGTGATGCCGGGATAAGAAAACTGTTTTTT | CATSDAGIRKLFF | . | . | TRBJ1-4 | TRBV24-1
TGCGCCAGCAGCGGGTTTAGCGGGAGGGTCGGCAATGAGCAGTTCTTC | CASSGFSGRVGNEQFF | . | TRBD2 | TRBJ2-1 | TRBV5-1
TGTGCCAGCAGTCTGGGGAGGGGTGGTGAAAAACTGTTTTTT | CASSLGRGGEKLFF | few | . | TRBJ1-4 | TRBV28
TGTGCCAGCAGCAAAGGGAAAGGGGGACAGCTCTCTGGAAACACCATATATTTT | CASSKGKGGQLSGNTIYF | . | . | TRBJ1-3 | TRBV21-1
TGTGCCAGCAGCCCCAGGACAGGGGGCAATGAGCAGTTCTTC | CASSPRTGGNEQFF | few | TRBD1 | TRBJ2-1 | TRBV27
TGTGCCAGCAGCCCGGACAGGGGAACTGAAGCTTTCTTT | CASSPDRGTEAFF | . | TRBD1 | TRBJ1-1 | TRBV5-4
TGTGCCTGGAGTGTACAGAGGGACAGGGGTTCAAACACCATATATTTT | CAWSVQRDRGSNTIYF | once | TRBD1 | TRBJ1-3 | TRBV30
TGTGCCAGCAGCGTAACCGCCGGGGGGAACACCGGGGAGCTGTTTTTT | CASSVTAGGNTGELFF | . | . | TRBJ2-2 | TRBV9
TGCGCCAGCAGCTTGGTAGCCGGGAATCAGCCCCAGCATTTT | CASSLVAGNQPQHF | . | . | TRBJ1-5 | TRBV5-1
TGTGCCAGCAGTTATTCGGACAGGGGGGGAAATTCACCCCTCCACTTT | CASSYSDRGGNSPLHF | . | TRBD1 | TRBJ1-6 | TRBV6-5
TGCGCCAGCAGCCAAGTCTCGGGACAGGGGATTTTCGAGCAGTACTTC | CASSQVSGQGIFEQYF | . | TRBD1 | TRBJ2-7 | TRBV4-1
TGTGCCAGCAGTTTAGTGTACAGGGGGCGGTCTGGAAACACCATATATTTT | CASSLVYRGRSGNTIYF | . | TRBD1 | TRBJ1-3 | TRBV28
TGCAGCGTTGCCCCGGGCGGGGGGCCTGGCGAGCAGTACTTC | CSVAPGGGPGEQYF | . | TRBD2 | TRBJ2-7 | TRBV29-1
TGTGCCAGCAGTGTGGGTACAGGGGATTTCTCTGGAAACACCATATATTTT | CASSVGTGDFSGNTIYF | . | TRBD1 | TRBJ1-3 | TRBV6-1
TGTGCCAGCAGTTACGGAACGGGGACACCGAGGACTGAAGCTTTCTTT | CASSYGTGTPRTEAFF | . | . | TRBJ1-1 | TRBV6-8
TGTGCCAGCAGCACTGTGACAGCCTGGGGAGGTTCACCCCTCCACTTT | CASSTVTAWGGSPLHF | . | . | TRBJ1-6 | TRBV5-6